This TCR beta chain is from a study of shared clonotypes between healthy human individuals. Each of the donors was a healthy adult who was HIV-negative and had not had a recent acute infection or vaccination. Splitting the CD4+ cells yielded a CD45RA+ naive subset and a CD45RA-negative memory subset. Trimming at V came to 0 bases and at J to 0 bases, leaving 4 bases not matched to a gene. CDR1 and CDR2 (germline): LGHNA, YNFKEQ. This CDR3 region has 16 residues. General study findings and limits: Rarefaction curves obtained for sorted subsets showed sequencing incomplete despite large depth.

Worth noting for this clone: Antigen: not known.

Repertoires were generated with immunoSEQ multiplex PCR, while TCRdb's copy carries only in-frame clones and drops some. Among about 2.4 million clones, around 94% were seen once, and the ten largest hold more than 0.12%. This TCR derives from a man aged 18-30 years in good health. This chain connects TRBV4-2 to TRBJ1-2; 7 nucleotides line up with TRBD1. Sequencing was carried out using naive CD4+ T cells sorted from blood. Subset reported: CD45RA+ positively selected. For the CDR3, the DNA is TGTGCCAGCAGCCAAGATCGGGACAGATCTAACTATGGCTACACCTTC. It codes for CASSQDRDRSNYGYTF.